A single T cell receptor beta chain is shown here with its context. Germline-derived CDR1 and CDR2 are SGHAT and FQNNGV. The CDR3 sequence is 15 residues long. V lost 5 bases to trimming and J lost 4 bases, with 17 bases between them. This specimen belongs to a study of blood T cell repertoires in COVID-19. Profiling relied on immunoSEQ multiplex PCR, and the TCRdb table lists in-frame clones only, not all of them. This table has 45,000 to 60,000 clones, 85% to 95% appearing once. This TCR was sampled from a man aged 45-65 years with acute or convalescent COVID-19. This chain links TRBV11-2 with TRBJ1-2; no clear D gene. Sequenced: peripheral blood. The CDR3 nucleotides are TGTGCCAGCAGCCTTTTCGACCGCTCGGGCTATGGCTACACCTTC. Its protein is CASSLFDRSGYGYTF.